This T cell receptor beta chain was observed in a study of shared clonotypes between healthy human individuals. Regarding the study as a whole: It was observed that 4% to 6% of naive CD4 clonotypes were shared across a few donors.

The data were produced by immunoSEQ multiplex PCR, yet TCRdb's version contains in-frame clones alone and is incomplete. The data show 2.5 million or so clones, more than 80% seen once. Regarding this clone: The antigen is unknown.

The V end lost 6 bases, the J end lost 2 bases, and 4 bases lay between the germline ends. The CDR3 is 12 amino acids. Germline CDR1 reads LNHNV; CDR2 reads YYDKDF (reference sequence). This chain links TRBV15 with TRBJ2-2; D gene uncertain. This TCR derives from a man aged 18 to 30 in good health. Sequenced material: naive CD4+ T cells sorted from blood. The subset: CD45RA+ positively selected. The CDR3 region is CATSLNTGELFF. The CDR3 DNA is TGTGCCACCAGTCTCAACACCGGGGAGCTGTTTTTT.